This entry lists 18 T cell receptor beta chains sequenced from one sample in a study of blood T cell repertoires in COVID-19. The data were produced by immunoSEQ multiplex PCR, yet TCRdb's version contains in-frame clones alone and is incomplete. The sample lists about 480,000 clones, 89% seen once, with around 0.95% in the top ten. Sample: peripheral blood. Every receptor here comes from a man in his late teens or twenties with COVID-19, enrolled during active disease.

This clone was seen only once. One junction end does not reproduce the germline sequence, and a read error may be involved. The rearrangement uses TRBV24-1 and TRBJ2-7; D is perhaps TRBD2 (6 bases). The CDR3 has 13 residues. Per the germline V gene, CDR1 is KGHDR and CDR2 is SFDVKD. Here the CDR3 DNA reads TGTGCCACCAGTGGGGGAGGAGGAAGTGCGGAGGACTTC. Translation gives CATSGGGGSAEDF.

The J gene is TRBJ2-7, the V gene TRBV5-4, with D possibly TRBD1 on 6 matching bases. This CDR3 comprises 12 residues. CDR1 is SGHNT, CDR2 YYREEE, per germline (reference sequence). Trimming took 4 bases from V and 3 from J, leaving 8 bases between them. CDR3 in amino acids: CASSPDSYEQYF. The CDR3 DNA reads as TGTGCCAGCAGCCCGGACAGCTACGAGCAGTACTTC.

This chain connects TRBV11-1 to TRBJ1-1; D is unclear. V lost 2 bases and J lost 0, with 13 bases in between. Germline V gives CDR1 SGHAT, CDR2 FQDESV (reference sequence). The CDR3 spans 16 residues. Written as DNA, the CDR3 is TGTGCCAGCAGCTTAACGGGATCCCCACTGAACACTGAAGCTTTCTTT. Protein: CASSLTGSPLNTEAFF.

The chain links TRBV12-3 or TRBV12-4 to TRBJ2-7; D possibly corresponds to TRBD1 (5 bases). The CDR3 has 12 amino acids. Between the trimmed V and J ends, which lost 6 bases and 3 bases, there was a span of 9 bases. In DNA, the CDR3 is TGTGCCAGCAGGGGGCGGAACTACGAGCAGTACTTC. Encoded protein: CASRGRNYEQYF.

The chain carries TRBV5-5 and TRBJ2-3; 7 nucleotides align to TRBD1. The CDR3 spans 18 residues. Losses at the gene ends were 3 bases for V and 0 bases for J; bases not matched to a gene: 13. Germline CDR1 reads SGHKS; CDR2 reads YYEKEE (reference sequence). This CDR3 reads CASSSRGTDIASTDTQYF. The CDR3 DNA reads TGTGCCAGCAGCTCGAGGGGGACAGATATTGCTAGCACAGATACGCAGTATTTT.

The chain joins TRBV25-1 to TRBJ1-2, with TRBD1 identical over 8 bases. J lost 7 bases, V lost 4 bases, and 11 bases had no gene match. Germline CDR1 MGHDK, CDR2 SYGVNS. The CDR3 has 15 residues. The DNA of the CDR3 is TGTGCCAGCAGTGCCTCAGGGGGCGAAGTCGGTGGCTACACCTTC. Amino acid sequence: CASSASGGEVGGYTF.

This chain joins TRBV6-2 or TRBV6-3 and TRBJ1-1; D is unclear. The CDR3 spans 13 residues. V was clipped by 5 bases and J by 8 bases, with 15 bases between them. Germline V gene data show CDR1 as MNHEY and CDR2 as SVGEGT. CDR3 DNA sequence: TGTGCCAGCAGTCTCTTCAGACCGGAGGAAGCTTTCTTT. Translated: CASSLFRPEEAFF.

The DNA of the CDR3 is TGTGCCAGCAGCCATCGACTAGGCCCCTCCTACGAGCAGTACTTC. Protein product: CASSHRLGPSYEQYF. The V call is TRBV3-1 (or the pseudogene TRBV3-2), the J call TRBJ2-7; a weak D match, TRBD2 (6 bases). This CDR3 region has 15 residues. Germline V gene lookup returns CDR1 LGHDT and CDR2 YNNKEL (reference sequence). Trimming took off 3 bases at V and 0 bases at J, with 12 bases between the two ends.

The chain couples TRBV2 to TRBJ2-5; 7 bases match TRBD1. This CDR3 comprises 13 residues. V lost 6 bases, J lost 3 bases, and 4 bases stayed unmatched. Germline CDR1 SNHLY, CDR2 FYNNEI. The CDR3 coding sequence is TGTGCCAGCAGCCCGACAGGGAAAGAGACCCAGTACTTC. Residues: CASSPTGKETQYF.

CDR3 sequence: CASSSVAGASGEQYF. CDR3 in DNA: TGTGCCAGCAGCTCCGTAGCGGGAGCATCAGGGGAGCAGTACTTC. The V gene is TRBV11-2, the J gene TRBJ2-7; 9 nucleotides agree with TRBD2. The trim removed 4 bases at V and 7 bases at J, leaving 11 bases unmatched. This CDR3 spans 15 amino acids. Germline-derived CDR1 and CDR2 are SGHAT and FQNNGV.

The rearrangement links TRBV27 to TRBJ2-2; D gene ambiguous. Germline V gene data show CDR1 as MNHEY and CDR2 as SMNVEV (reference sequence). This CDR3 comprises 14 residues. Trimming shortened V by 1 base and J by 5 bases, and 8 bases separated the two germline ends. This chain's CDR3 is CASSLFSLTGELFF. The DNA for the CDR3 is TGTGCCAGCAGTTTATTCTCCCTTACCGGGGAGCTGTTTTTT.

The rearrangement uses TRBV18 and TRBJ2-1, with 10 bases lining up with TRBD1. The CDR3 totals 15 residues. Germline trimming cut 2 bases from V and 7 bases from J; bases unmatched to any gene: 5. CDR1 and CDR2 (germline): KGHSH, LQKENI. CDR3 nucleotides: TGTGCCAGCTCACCAGACAGGGGGCGGGGTAATGAGCAGTTCTTC. It is translated as CASSPDRGRGNEQFF.

The chain couples TRBV7-2 to TRBJ1-6, with 10 bases matching TRBD1. The CDR3 length is 17 residues. The germline V gene encodes CDR1 SGHTA and CDR2 FQGNSA. V lost 2 bases to trimming and J lost 10 bases; unmatched junction nucleotides: 11. The CDR3 DNA is TGTGCCAGCAGCTTATTTTCTGGGGGGACAGGGGACTCACCCCTCCACTTT. This translates into CASSLFSGGTGDSPLHF.

This sequence joins TRBV5-1 and TRBJ1-4; the D is unclear. The germline gives CDR1 SGHRS, CDR2 YFSETQ. CDR3 length: 17 residues. V gave up 0 bases and J gave up 0 bases, with 12 bases separating them. In DNA form, the CDR3 reads TGCGCCAGCAGCTTGGGCGTTCTAGCTGCAACTAATGAAAAACTGTTTTTT. Translated: CASSLGVLAATNEKLFF.

This clone was picked up a small number of times. V and J are TRBV11-2 and TRBJ2-7; D is unclear. V was pared by 7 bases and J by 5 bases, with 12 bases between. Per the germline V gene, CDR1 is SGHAT and CDR2 is FQNNGV. The CDR3 has 12 residues. CDR3: CASNTRSHEQYF. DNA for the CDR3: TGTGCCAGCAACACGCGGTCCCACGAGCAGTACTTC.

The rearrangement links TRBV11-3 to TRBJ2-7; tentative D call: TRBD1 (6 bases). Germline CDR1 and CDR2: SGHNT and YENEEA. Trimming pared 2 bases from V and 1 base from J, leaving 6 bases between. This CDR3 is built from 13 residues. Here the CDR3 reads CASSLRGSYEQYF. The CDR3, as DNA: TGTGCCAGCAGCTTAAGGGGGTCCTACGAGCAGTACTTC.

This clone was seen just once. V and J are TRBV5-1 and TRBJ2-7; 10 bases match TRBD2. V trimming: 4 bases; J trimming: 6 bases; junction bases outside the gene matches: 7. The CDR3 totals 14 residues. CDR1 is SGHRS, CDR2 YFSETQ, per germline. The CDR3 sequence: CASSPGLAVREQYF. DNA for the CDR3: TGCGCCAGCAGCCCCGGACTAGCGGTTCGCGAGCAGTACTTC.

J is TRBJ1-1 and V is TRBV5-6; D is possibly TRBD1 (6 bases). Germline CDR1 SGHDT, CDR2 YYEEEE. Trimming took off 1 base at V and 0 bases at J, with 13 bases between the two ends. This CDR3 is 16 amino acids long. The chain's CDR3 is CASSLWAGVMNTEAFF. The DNA of the CDR3 is TGTGCCAGCAGCTTGTGGGCAGGGGTCATGAACACTGAAGCTTTCTTT.